The next 13 T cell receptor beta chains were all read from a single sample in a study of blood T cell repertoires in COVID-19 (TCRdb year 2020). The library was produced with the immunoSEQ multiplex PCR assay. TCRdb carries this immuneACCESS record with in-frame sequences only. Its versions omit some clonotypes, under half of them owing to an unresolved V gene in the studies checked, with the rest unexplained. The sample contains about 270,000 clones, over 75% of them found a single time. In total, the top ten clones hold 2% to 3% of the sample. Sequenced material: PBMCs or T cells enriched from blood (not recorded which). Receptor source: a woman between 18 and 29 years old who had recovered from COVID-19.

The genes are TRBV19 and TRBJ2-5; 10 nucleotides match TRBD1. J gave up 4 bases and V 7 bases, and 3 bases lay outside the gene matches. The CDR3 sequence is 13 residues long. The V gene's germline CDR1 is LNHDA and CDR2 SQIVND (reference sequence). CDR3 region: CASTDRGRETQYF. As DNA, the CDR3 is TGTGCCAGTACCGACAGGGGGCGAGAGACCCAGTACTTC.

This chain uses TRBV5-1 with TRBJ1-2; 10 bases align to TRBD1. There are 15 residues in the CDR3. CDR1 is SGHRS, CDR2 YFSETQ, per germline. V shed 4 bases and J 8 bases; nucleotides not matched to a gene: 11. This CDR3 is CASSADGQGELGYTF. CDR3 DNA: TGCGCCAGCAGCGCGGATGGACAGGGGGAGTTGGGCTACACCTTC.

The chain has TRBV2 and TRBJ2-5; 7 nucleotides align to TRBD2. V lost 10 bases and J lost 5; bases outside the gene matches: 10. Germline CDR1 reads SNHLY; CDR2 reads FYNNEI. The CDR3 extends over 13 amino acids. As DNA, the CDR3 is TGTGCCACCCTGGGGGGGGTATTGGAGACCCAGTACTTC. Translation gives CATLGGVLETQYF.

As regards this clone: The sample has other DNA sequences that encode this CDR3 too. The chain has TRBV2 and TRBJ1-1; D is perhaps TRBD1 (6 bases). Trimming left V 6 bases short and J 4 bases short, with 9 bases between. The CDR3 length is 12 residues. Germline assignment: CDR1 SNHLY and CDR2 FYNNEI. The CDR3 loop reads CASRRGGTEAFF. In DNA, the CDR3 is TGTGCCAGCAGGAGGGGGGGCACTGAAGCTTTCTTT.

There are a few counts of this clone. The chain couples TRBV12-3 or TRBV12-4 to TRBJ1-2; D is ambiguous. The CDR3 is made up of 13 amino acids. V lost 7 bases, J lost 4 bases, and 13 bases lay in between. This CDR3 is CASTHHSGYGYTF. The CDR3 DNA reads as TGTGCCAGCACCCACCATTCAGGCTATGGCTACACCTTC.

V gene TRBV30 combines with J gene TRBJ1-2, with D maybe TRBD1 (6 bases). This CDR3 contains 14 residues. Germline V CDR1 and CDR2: GTSNPN, SVGIG (reference sequence). V shed 3 bases and J shed 2 bases, with 13 bases lying between them. The chain's CDR3 is CAWSHGGANYGYTF. CDR3 coding DNA: TGTGCCTGGAGCCACGGGGGGGCCAACTATGGCTACACCTTC.

On this clone itself: At one boundary the junction diverges from the germline segment, which might be a read error. The CDR3, as DNA: TGTGCCAGCACCTTAAGCGCACAGGTGCTAACTGAAGCTTTCTTT. Protein product: CASTLSAQVLTEAFF. The genes are TRBV7-9 and TRBJ1-1; TRBD1 might be the D (5 bases). The CDR3 is 15 amino acids. Germline CDR1 and CDR2: SEHNR and FQNEAQ (reference sequence).

The chain uses TRBV2 and TRBJ1-1, with D unresolved. Germline lookup yields CDR1 SNHLY and CDR2 FYNNEI. This CDR3 is built from 12 residues. The ends were cut back, 9 bases at V and 0 bases at J, with 8 bases in the middle. The CDR3 nucleotides read TGTGCCAGGCGACACATGAACACTGAAGCTTTCTTT. Its protein is CARRHMNTEAFF.

There are a few counts of this clone. V usage is TRBV28 and J usage is TRBJ1-2, with D hard to call. The CDR3 is made up of 13 amino acids. Germline CDR1 is MDHEN and CDR2 is SYDVKM. The V end was cut by 6 bases, the J end by 2 bases, with 10 bases between. CDR3 region: CASSPGENYGYTF. The CDR3 region has the DNA TGTGCCAGCAGCCCTGGAGAGAACTATGGCTACACCTTC.

This chain links TRBV19 with TRBJ1-1; the match to TRBD1 covers 8 bases. The CDR3 length is 17 residues. The trim removed 3 bases at V and 4 bases at J, leaving 13 bases unmatched. CDR1 and CDR2 (germline): LNHDA, SQIVND (reference sequence). The DNA of the CDR3 is TGTGCCAGTAGTATTGGCAGGGGGCTATTTTCCCCCACTGAAGCTTTCTTT. Protein product: CASSIGRGLFSPTEAFF.

The gene calls are TRBV6-5 and TRBJ1-1; D is possibly TRBD1 (5 bases). This CDR3 is 12 amino acids long. Trimming stripped 10 bases from V and 1 base from J, with 10 bases between. CDR1 is MNHEY, CDR2 SVGAGI, per germline. The CDR3 coding sequence is TGTGCCACACAAACAGGGAACACTGAAGCTTTCTTT. It encodes CATQTGNTEAFF.

J is TRBJ1-6 and V is TRBV5-1; TRBD1 is a possible D gene (5 bases). The CDR3 has 15 residues. V dropped 2 bases and J dropped 7 bases, with 13 bases sitting between them. Germline values: CDR1 SGHRS, CDR2 YFSETQ. This chain's CDR3 is CASSFAGSPNSPLHF. DNA of the CDR3: TGCGCCAGCAGCTTCGCAGGGTCCCCCAATTCACCCCTCCACTTT.

The chain links TRBV18 to TRBJ1-1; no clear D. Germline V gives CDR1 KGHSH, CDR2 LQKENI. The CDR3 has 18 residues. The germline V and J ends were trimmed by 0 bases and 1 base, with 18 bases remaining between them. The CDR3 coding sequence is TGTGCCAGCTCACCACCCAACCAGAGAGGGATACGGAACACTGAAGCTTTCTTT. Translated, it gives CASSPPNQRGIRNTEAFF.